The 23 T cell receptor beta chains in this list originate from one sample, sequenced in a study of T-cell reconstitution after alpha-beta-depleted transplantation in children (dated by TCRdb to 2016 to 2017). Preparation of the library involved PCR. TCRdb records Illumina HiSeq 2500 as the sequencer. To normalize quantification of the TCRbeta repertoire, the TCR libraries were built with molecular barcoding that relied on unique molecular identifiers. TCRdb reprocessing: public reads trimmed at Q25 with fastp, clones called with MiXCR, in-frame beta chains kept. Records with the same CDR3 protein are collapsed into one entry carrying the most frequent genes and DNA. The sample data list a few hundred thousand distinct CDR3 sequences, and approximately 9.7% of these were observed just once. The ten largest clones add up to roughly 5.1% of the sample. Sample: PBMCs from the stem cell graft donor, taken from the stem cell graft. The receptor set was obtained from a human donor who donated a stem cell graft to a child with SCID.

The table lists this clonotype with many counts. This sequence joins TRBV20-1 and TRBJ2-1, with D possibly called TRBD1 or TRBD2 (5 bases each). There are 14 residues in the CDR3. V lost 6 bases, J lost 6 bases, and 18 bases lay in between. The germline V gene encodes CDR1 DFQATT and CDR2 SNEGSKA (reference sequence). The CDR3 DNA reads as TGCAGTGCCCAGCCTGGGGCGGGTGTCAATGAGCAGTTCTTC. This translates into CSAQPGAGVNEQFF.

This clonotype was counted ten times or more. The rearrangement uses TRBV7-9 and TRBJ2-3; TRBD2 aligns across 15 bases. There are 17 residues in the CDR3. Germline-derived CDR1 and CDR2 are SEHNR and FQNEAQ (reference sequence). V dropped 5 bases and J dropped 0; count of bases not matched to a gene: 3. CDR3 residues: CASSRTSGGASTDTQYF. CDR3 in DNA: TGTGCCAGCAGCCGGACTAGCGGGGGGGCTAGCACAGATACGCAGTATTTT. The full variable domain, completed using reference TRBV7-9 and TRBJ2-3, is DTGVSQNPRHKITKRGQNVTFRCDPISEHNRLYWYRQTLGQGPEFLTYFQNEAQLEKSRLLSDRFSAERPKGSFSTLEIQRTEQGDSAMYLCASSRTSGGASTDTQYFGPGTRLTVL.

At least ten counts were recorded for this clonotype. The J gene is TRBJ2-5, the V gene TRBV12-3 or TRBV12-4; the D is unclear. Deletions cut 3 bases from V and 1 base from J, with 12 bases between. The CDR3 sequence is 15 residues long. CDR3 nucleotides: TGTGCCAGCAGTTTGGAGCGCTCCTTCCAAGAGACCCAGTACTTC. Translating it yields CASSLERSFQETQYF.

This clonotype was recorded at least ten times. The DNA of the CDR3 is TGTGCCAGCGGAGGGAACTCACCCCTCCACTTT. Translation: CASGGNSPLHF. This chain joins TRBV28 and TRBJ1-6, with D uncertain. V was clipped by 8 bases and J by 10 bases, with 9 bases between them. Germline CDR1 MDHEN, CDR2 SYDVKM. The CDR3 extends over 11 amino acids.

At least ten counts were recorded for this clonotype. The DNA of the CDR3 is TGTGCCAGCAGCTTAAGGGGACGGGCTCCCTCCTACGAAAAACTGTTTTTT. It encodes CASSLRGRAPSYEKLFF. The rearrangement joins TRBV7-2 to TRBJ1-4; maybe TRBD1 (5 bases). There are 17 residues in the CDR3. Trimming took off 2 bases at V and 8 bases at J, with 21 bases between the two ends. Germline CDR1 SGHTA, CDR2 FQGNSA.

This clonotype was observed many times. This sequence joins TRBV4-1 and TRBJ2-3; 8 positions match TRBD2. V lost 1 base, J lost 4 bases, and 13 bases stayed unmatched. In germline, CDR1 is MGHRA, CDR2 YSYEKL. The CDR3 runs to 18 residues. CDR3 bases: TGCGCCAGCAGCCAAGCTCCCCAAGCGAGACTAGCGTCAGATACGCAGTATTTT. Translated: CASSQAPQARLASDTQYF.

The table lists this clonotype with many counts. The chain joins TRBV20-1 to TRBJ2-3, with TRBD1 matching over 12 bases. V lost 1 base, J lost 6 bases, and 5 bases stayed unmatched. Germline V gives CDR1 DFQATT, CDR2 SNEGSKA (reference sequence). The CDR3 spans 15 residues. Here the CDR3 reads CSARGGTGGSDTQYF. In DNA, the CDR3 is TGCAGTGCTAGAGGCGGGACAGGGGGCTCCGATACGCAGTATTTT.

This clonotype was seen at least ten times. The J gene is TRBJ2-7, the V gene TRBV20-1; D might be TRBD1 (5 bases). Germline V lookup: CDR1 DFQATT, CDR2 SNEGSKA (reference sequence). This CDR3 is 15 amino acids long. Trimming removed 0 bases at V and 2 bases at J, with 14 bases between. The CDR3 sequence is CSARDARAPTYEQYF. The CDR3, as DNA: TGCAGTGCTAGAGACGCCAGGGCCCCCACCTACGAGCAGTACTTC.

This clonotype was seen repeatedly, ten times or more. V is TRBV19 and J is TRBJ1-5; D might be TRBD1 (5 bases). V lost 4 bases and J 1 base, leaving 11 bases between the germline ends. Looked up from germline, CDR1 is LNHDA and CDR2 is SQIVND (reference sequence). The CDR3 is 15 residues long. The CDR3 loop is CASSSWGGSNQPQHF. The CDR3 region has the DNA TGTGCCAGTAGTAGCTGGGGGGGAAGCAATCAGCCCCAGCATTTT.

This clonotype was detected ten times or more. This chain joins TRBV5-1 and TRBJ1-6, with D possibly matching TRBD1 (5 bases). The CDR3 contains 16 residues. The germline V and J ends were trimmed by 0 bases and 5 bases, with 12 bases remaining between them. CDR1 and CDR2 (germline): SGHRS, YFSETQ. This chain's CDR3 is CASSLAPQEDNSPLHF. CDR3 nucleotide sequence: TGCGCCAGCAGCTTGGCTCCACAGGAAGATAATTCACCCCTCCACTTT.

This clonotype was detected many times. This chain connects TRBV2 to TRBJ2-7; TRBD1 matches at 8 bases. CDR3 length equals 13 residues. The germline V gene has CDR1 SNHLY and CDR2 FYNNEI. Trimming took 0 bases from V and 9 from J; bases not matched to a gene: 4. In nucleotides, the CDR3 is TGTGCCAGCAGTGAAGCTGGAGGGACAGGGCAGTACTTC. Amino acids: CASSEAGGTGQYF.

This chain links TRBV11-2 with TRBJ2-6, with 9 bases matching TRBD1. Losses at the gene ends were 5 bases for V and 0 bases for J; bases not matched to a gene: 14. CDR3 length: 20 residues. CDR1 and CDR2 from the germline V gene are SGHAT and FQNNGV. DNA of the CDR3: TGTGCCAGCAGCCCCTTGACAGGGGGAAATATTGGCTCTGGGGCCAACGTCCTGACTTTC. Amino acids: CASSPLTGGNIGSGANVLTF.

This clonotype was counted at least ten times. V gene TRBV18 combines with J gene TRBJ2-5; 8 bases match TRBD2. Losses at the gene ends were 4 bases for V and 5 bases for J; bases not matched to a gene: 18. The CDR3 covers 18 residues. Germline CDR1 reads KGHSH; CDR2 reads LQKENI. As DNA, the CDR3 is TGTGCCAGCTCACTCTACACCAGCGGGGGCTCGGCGGCGGAGACCCAGTACTTC. Protein product: CASSLYTSGGSAAETQYF. The whole variable domain, filled in from reference TRBV18 and TRBJ2-5, reads NAGVMQNPRHLVRRRGQEARLRCSPMKGHSHVYWYRQLPEEGLKFMVYLQKENIIDESGMPKERFSAEFPKEGPSILRIQQVVRGDSAAYFCASSLYTSGGSAAETQYFGPGTRLLVL.

Note on this clonotype: This could be a read error, since a much larger clone is one nucleotide away. The chain carries TRBV2 and TRBJ1-5; D is undetermined. This CDR3 spans 12 amino acids. V was pared by 6 bases and J by 0 bases, with 3 bases between. CDR1 is SNHLY and CDR2 is FYNNEI in the germline V gene. The CDR3 nucleotides are TGTGCCAGCAGGGATAGCAATCAGCCCCAGCATTTT. This sequence encodes CASRDSNQPQHF.

This clonotype showed up just a few times. The chain links TRBV5-1 to TRBJ1-1; possible D gene TRBD1, 5 bases. Germline V gene data show CDR1 as SGHRS and CDR2 as YFSETQ. V was shortened by 2 bases and J by 10 bases, with 21 bases between the two germline ends. The CDR3 sequence is 15 residues long. The CDR3 nucleotides are TGCGCCAGCAGCTTTTTTGGTGACAGAGCTGACGGAGCTTTCTTT. Its translation: CASSFFGDRADGAFF.

The V call is TRBV18, the J call TRBJ2-2, with D perhaps matching TRBD1 (6 bases). The CDR3 is 16 residues long. Trimming shortened V by 2 bases and J by 1 base, and 11 bases separated the two germline ends. Germline values: CDR1 KGHSH, CDR2 LQKENI. The CDR3 DNA is TGTGCCAGCTCACCAAAGCAGGGGCGGAACACCGGGGAGCTGTTTTTT. It is translated as CASSPKQGRNTGELFF.

This clonotype was counted at least ten times. J is TRBJ1-6 and V is TRBV20-1; D unclear. CDR1 is DFQATT and CDR2 is SNEGSKA in the germline V gene (reference sequence). V lost 6 bases and J lost 7, with 22 bases in between. This CDR3 is built from 16 residues. CDR3 in amino acids: CSADLRTGRENSPLHF. The CDR3 region has the DNA TGCAGTGCCGACCTTCGAACGGGAAGGGAGAATTCACCCCTCCACTTT.

Many counts were recorded for this clonotype. CDR3 coding DNA: TGCGCCAGCAGCGGCTCAATCTCCTACGAGCAGTACTTC. Protein sequence: CASSGSISYEQYF. The genes are TRBV5-1 and TRBJ2-7, with D unclear. The CDR3 is made up of 13 amino acids. Trimming took 4 bases from V and 0 from J, leaving 8 bases between them. The V gene's germline CDR1 is SGHRS and CDR2 YFSETQ. The complete variable domain, with remaining parts taken from reference TRBV5-1 and TRBJ2-7, reads KAGVTQTPRYLIKTRGQQVTLSCSPISGHRSVSWYQQTPGQGLQFLFEYFSETQRNKGNFPGRFSGRQFSNSRSEMNVSTLELGDSALYLCASSGSISYEQYFGPGTRLTVT.

In this sample, this clonotype turned up many times. The chain employs TRBV5-1 and TRBJ1-2, with TRBD1 identical over 11 bases. The V gene end was trimmed by 4 bases and the J gene end by 3 bases; junction bases not matched to a gene: 8. In germline, CDR1 is SGHRS, CDR2 YFSETQ. The CDR3 has 16 amino acids. The chain's CDR3 is CASSQDRGRSDYGYTF. DNA of the CDR3: TGCGCCAGCAGCCAGGACAGGGGGCGGTCGGACTATGGCTACACCTTC.

This clonotype has a count of ten or more. V and J are TRBV4-1 and TRBJ2-5; TRBD1 is a possible D gene (5 bases). Germline lookup yields CDR1 MGHRA and CDR2 YSYEKL. This CDR3 region has 13 residues. V lost 4 bases and J 3 bases, leaving 9 bases between the germline ends. The CDR3 sequence is CASSPKGKETQYF. CDR3 DNA sequence: TGCGCCAGCAGCCCGAAGGGGAAAGAGACCCAGTACTTC.

As to this clonotype: This could be a read error, since a much larger clone is one nucleotide away. This chain's CDR3 is CASILATGYEQYF. The CDR3 nucleotides read TGCGCCAGCATCTTGGCCACAGGCTACGAGCAGTACTTC. The chain employs TRBV5-1 and TRBJ2-7; D possibly corresponds to TRBD1 (5 bases). Looked up from germline, CDR1 is SGHRS and CDR2 is YFSETQ. The CDR3 has 13 residues. Drawing the rest from reference TRBV5-1 and TRBJ2-7, the complete variable domain is KAGVTQTPRYLIKTRGQQVTLSCSPISGHRSVSWYQQTPGQGLQFLFEYFSETQRNKGNFPGRFSGRQFSNSRSEMNVSTLELGDSALYLCASILATGYEQYFGPGTRLTVT.

V and J are TRBV7-8 and TRBJ1-1; TRBD1 might be the D (5 bases). The ends were cut back, 5 bases at V and 0 bases at J, with 16 bases in the middle. CDR1 and CDR2 (germline): SGHVS, FQNEAQ. The CDR3 is 16 residues long. The CDR3 here is CASSQRQPLMNTEAFF. In DNA form, the CDR3 reads TGTGCCAGCAGCCAGAGACAGCCGCTCATGAACACTGAAGCTTTCTTT.

There are many counts of this clonotype. The CDR3 region has the DNA TGTGCCAGCAGTGATTCAGGGTCACGGAAGGAAGAGACCCAGTACTTC. Protein sequence: CASSDSGSRKEETQYF. The chain uses TRBV25-1 and TRBJ2-5, with TRBD1 as a possible D gene (5 bases). The V end was cut by 3 bases, the J end by 3 bases, with 17 bases between. The CDR3 runs 16 residues. CDR1 MGHDK and CDR2 SYGVNS come from the germline V gene. The whole variable domain, filled in from reference TRBV25-1 and TRBJ2-5, reads EADIYQTPRYLVIGTGKKITLECSQTMGHDKMYWYQQDPGMELHLIHYSYGVNSTEKGDLSSESTVSRIRTEHFPLTLESARPSHTSQYLCASSDSGSRKEETQYFGPGTRLLVL.